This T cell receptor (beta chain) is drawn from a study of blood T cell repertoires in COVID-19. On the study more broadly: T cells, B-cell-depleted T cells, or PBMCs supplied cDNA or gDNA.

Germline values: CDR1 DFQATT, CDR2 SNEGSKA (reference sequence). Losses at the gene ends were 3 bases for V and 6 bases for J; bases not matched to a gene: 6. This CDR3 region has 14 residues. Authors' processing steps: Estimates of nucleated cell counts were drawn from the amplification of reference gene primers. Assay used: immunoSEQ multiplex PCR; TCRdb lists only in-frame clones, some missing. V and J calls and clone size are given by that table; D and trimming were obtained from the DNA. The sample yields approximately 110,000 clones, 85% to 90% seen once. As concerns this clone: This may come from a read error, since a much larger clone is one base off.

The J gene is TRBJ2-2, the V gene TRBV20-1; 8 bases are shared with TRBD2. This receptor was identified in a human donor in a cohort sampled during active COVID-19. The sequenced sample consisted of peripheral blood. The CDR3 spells CSASSGGAAGELFF. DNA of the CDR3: TGCAGTGCTAGTTCGGGGGGGGCCGCCGGGGAGCTGTTTTTT.